This T cell receptor beta chain was recovered during a study of T-cell reconstitution after alpha-beta-depleted transplantation in children. As it was prepared, the TCRbeta library received unique molecular identifiers. TCRdb itself ran the PCR reads through MiXCR, one entry per CDR3 protein. The table shows about 610,000 distinct CDR3 sequences, with roughly 10% occurring only once. V was pared by 1 base and J by 4 bases, with 13 bases between. The CDR3 sequence is 15 residues long. CDR1 is SEHNR, CDR2 FQNEAQ, per germline (reference sequence). The chain has TRBV7-9 and TRBJ1-1; TRBD1 is a possible D gene (6 bases). Here the sequenced sample was PBMCs from the stem cell graft donor, taken from the stem cell graft. The source is a human donor who donated a stem cell graft to a child with acute myeloid leukemia. CDR3 in amino acids: CASSLESGGPTEAFF. CDR3 nucleotide sequence: TGTGCCAGCAGCTTAGAGTCGGGGGGGCCCACTGAAGCTTTCTTT.